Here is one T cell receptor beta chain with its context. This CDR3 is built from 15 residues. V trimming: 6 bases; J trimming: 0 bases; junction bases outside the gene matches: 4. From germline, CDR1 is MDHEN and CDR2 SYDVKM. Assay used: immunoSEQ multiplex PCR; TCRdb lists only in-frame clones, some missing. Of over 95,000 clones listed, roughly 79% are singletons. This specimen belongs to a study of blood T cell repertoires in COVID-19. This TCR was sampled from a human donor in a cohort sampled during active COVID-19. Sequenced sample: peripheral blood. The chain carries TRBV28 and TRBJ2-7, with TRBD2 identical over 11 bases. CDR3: CASRLTSGSSYEQYF. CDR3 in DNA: TGTGCCAGCAGACTCACTAGCGGGAGCTCCTACGAGCAGTACTTC. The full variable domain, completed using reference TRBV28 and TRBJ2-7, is DVKVTQSSRYLVKRTGEKVFLECVQDMDHENMFWYRQDPGLGLRLIYFSYDVKMKEKGDIPEGYSVSREKKERFSLILESASTNQTSMYLCASRLTSGSSYEQYFGPGTRLTVT.